The text below deals with one TCR beta chain. This sample is part of a study of blood T cell repertoires in COVID-19. As for the study in general: T cells, B-cell-depleted T cells, or PBMCs provided the cDNA or gDNA that served as material.

V trimming: 2 bases; J trimming: 1 base; junction bases outside the gene matches: 3. This CDR3 contains 15 residues. Germline-derived CDR1 and CDR2 are SGHTA and FQGTGA. The protocol was immunoSEQ multiplex PCR, while the TCRdb copy is restricted to in-frame clones and leaves out a portion. The data show approximately 90,000 clones, around 80% seen once. The material sequenced was peripheral blood. This chain connects TRBV7-3 to TRBJ2-5, with 8 bases that match TRBD2. The sequence was collected from a human donor in a cohort sampled during active COVID-19. DNA for the CDR3: TGTGCCAGCAGCTTAGTAGCGGGGCCCCAAGAGACCCAGTACTTC. Its protein is CASSLVAGPQETQYF.